This is a list of T cell receptor beta chains from one sample in a study of cytomegalovirus exposure and HLA in healthy donors. Using immunoSEQ multiplex PCR, the repertoire was profiled, and TCRdb retains in-frame clones only, with some absent. Of 100,000 to 150,000 clones listed, more than 75% were seen once; the top ten hold around 3.6%. Sequencing used PBMCs. The origin of the receptors is a man aged 35 to 55 in good health and CMV-seronegative. The CDR3 runs from the conserved cysteine through the conserved F or W. Each record gives: J gene, clone size, V gene, D gene, CDR3 DNA, CDR3 protein. A D gene is named only where the DNA matches it firmly. Where a row states a size, it is once, few, many or the class of an expanded clone; other rows omit it.

TRBJ2-3 | - | TRBV7-2 | TRBD2 | TGTGCCAGCAGCCCTTCGCGGGGGAGAACAGATACGCAGTATTTT | CASSPSRGRTDTQYF
TRBJ1-1 | - | TRBV5-1 | - | TGCGCCAGCAGCCTAACAGGGAACACTGAAGCTTTCTTT | CASSLTGNTEAFF
TRBJ2-1 | - | TRBV6-1 | TRBD2 | TGTGCCAGCACCCTAGCGGGGGCCCTCTCCTATGAGCAGTTCTTC | CASTLAGALSYEQFF
TRBJ1-1 | - | TRBV5-4 | - | TGTGCCAGCAGTCAGGCGATGAACACTGAAGCTTTCTTT | CASSQAMNTEAFF
TRBJ1-2 | - | TRBV7-3 | TRBD1 | TGTGCCAGCAGCCCCACGGGACAGGGTGGACCTGGCTACACCTTC | CASSPTGQGGPGYTF
TRBJ1-2 | - | TRBV19 | - | TGTGCCACCACCCAGGGCCGGCTTGGCTACACCTTC | CATTQGRLGYTF
TRBJ1-2 | - | TRBV1 | - | TGCACCAGCAGCCCTTGGGAGGGACTCTATGGCTACACCTTC | CTSSPWEGLYGYTF
TRBJ1-5 | once | TRBV19 | - | TGTGCCAGTAGGTACAGGGCAGCGCAGCCCCAGCATTTT | CASRYRAAQPQHF
TRBJ2-6 | - | TRBV7-7 | - | TGTGCCAGCGGTAGCTCTGGGGCCAACGTCCTGACTTTC | CASGSSGANVLTF
TRBJ2-7 | - | TRBV7-8 | - | TGTGCCAGCAGCTCAACAGGAACCTCCGACTACGAGCAGTACTTC | CASSSTGTSDYEQYF
TRBJ1-5 | - | TRBV5-6 | - | TGTGCCAGCAGCTTTAGGGGGAGTCAGCCCCAGCATTTT | CASSFRGSQPQHF
TRBJ1-1 | - | TRBV5-6 | - | TGTGCCAGCAGCTTGATTCAGGGGCCTGAAGCTTTCTTT | CASSLIQGPEAFF
TRBJ1-2 | - | TRBV11-2 | - | TGTGCCAGCAGCTTAGATCGAGTACAGGGATATGGCTACACCTTC | CASSLDRVQGYGYTF
TRBJ1-3 | - | TRBV10-3 | TRBD1 | TGTGCCATCAAGGGACAGCAAGGAAACACCATATATTTT | CAIKGQQGNTIYF
TRBJ2-3 | - | TRBV11-2 | - | TGTGCCAGCAGCTTATATGGTCCGGGGAATGCAGATACGCAGTATTTT | CASSLYGPGNADTQYF
TRBJ1-2 | - | TRBV5-1 | - | TGCGCCAGCAGCCACGGGGAGAGGGGCTACACCTTC | CASSHGERGYTF
TRBJ2-7 | - | TRBV5-1 | TRBD1 | TGCGCCAGCAGCTTGGGACAGGGGTCCACCTACGAGCAGTACTTC | CASSLGQGSTYEQYF
TRBJ2-2 | once | TRBV7-9 | - | TGTGCCAGCAGCTTAACCCCTCTACAGCAACCCGGGGAGCTGTTTTTT | CASSLTPLQQPGELFF
TRBJ2-2 | - | TRBV2 | - | TGTGCCAGCAGTGGGACTGGTAACACCGGGGAGCTGTTTTTT | CASSGTGNTGELFF
TRBJ2-1 | - | TRBV7-9 | - | TGTGCCAGCGAGTCAGGCCTTGACATGGAGTTCTTC | CASESGLDMEFF
TRBJ2-6 | - | TRBV19 | TRBD1 | TGTGCCAGTAGTATTGACAGGGCAATCTCCTCTGGGGCCAACGTCCTGACTTTC | CASSIDRAISSGANVLTF
TRBJ2-1 | once | TRBV6-5 | - | TGTGCCAGCAGTTCCGGGACATCTGTGCGAGAGCAGTTCTTC | CASSSGTSVREQFF
TRBJ2-5 | - | TRBV18 | TRBD1 | TGTGCCAGCTCACCGGAGCGACCGGACAGGGTCCAAGAGACCCAGTACTTC | CASSPERPDRVQETQYF
TRBJ1-6 | - | TRBV10-3 | - | TGTGCCATCAGTGACTCCTCGGATTCACCCCTCCACTTT | CAISDSSDSPLHF
TRBJ2-5 | - | TRBV18 | - | TGTGCCAGCTCACGGGGGCAGCAAGAGACCCAGTACTTC | CASSRGQQETQYF